This record concerns one T cell receptor beta chain sequence. Its antigen is unknown. No base quality information exists; no much larger clone differs at one position. From its cysteine to its phenylalanine, the CDR3 spans 13 amino acids. The entry retains the CDR3 DNA only, 39 bases that are in frame from base 1. From a lookup of the germline V gene (reference sequence), CDR1 and CDR2 are SEHNR and FQNEAQ. V has 6 bases trimmed and J has 8 bases trimmed; junction bases matching no gene number 7. Library method: the immunoSEQ multiplex PCR assay. This is the immuneACCESS table as TCRdb keeps it, with only in-frame sequences that have V and J called. A part of the clones is gone; compared with another copy, unresolved V genes explain less than half, and the rest is unexplained. Present in this sample are over 85,000 clones, roughly 91% of which were seen just once. In total, the top ten clones hold approximately 1.7% of the sample.

This record comes from a study of T cell changes during pregnancy in multiple sclerosis (dated by TCRdb to between 2019 and 2020). About the investigation overall: The study looked at changes in the T cell repertoire across pregnancy in women with multiple sclerosis.

The TCR comes from a female donor in good health, enrolled as a control in a pregnancy study. The chain is encoded by TRBV7-9 joined to TRBJ1-2; 9 nucleotides in the junction match TRBD1. The source material was peripheral blood, sampled after pregnancy. In nucleotides, the sequence is TGTGCCAGCAGACAGGGGGCAACGGAAGGCTACACCTTC. Its product reads: CASRQGATEGYTF.